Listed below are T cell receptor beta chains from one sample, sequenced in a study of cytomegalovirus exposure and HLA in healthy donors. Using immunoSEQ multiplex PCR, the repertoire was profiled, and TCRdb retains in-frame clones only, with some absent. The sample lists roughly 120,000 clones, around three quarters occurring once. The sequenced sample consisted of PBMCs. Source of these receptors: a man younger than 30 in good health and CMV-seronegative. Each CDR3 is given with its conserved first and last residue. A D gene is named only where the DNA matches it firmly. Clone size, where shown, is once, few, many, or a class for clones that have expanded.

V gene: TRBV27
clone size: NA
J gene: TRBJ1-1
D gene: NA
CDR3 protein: CASSFPGRNTEAFF
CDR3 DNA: TGTGCCAGCAGTTTCCCGGGTCGCAACACTGAAGCTTTCTTT

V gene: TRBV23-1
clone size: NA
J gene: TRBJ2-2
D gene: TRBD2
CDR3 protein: CASSQYGLAGFDGELFF
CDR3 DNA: TGCGCCAGCAGTCAATATGGACTAGCGGGATTCGACGGGGAGCTGTTTTTT

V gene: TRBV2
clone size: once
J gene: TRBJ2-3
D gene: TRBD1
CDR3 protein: CASSVMGTAQYF
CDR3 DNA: TGTGCCAGCAGTGTTATGGGGACAGCGCAGTATTTT

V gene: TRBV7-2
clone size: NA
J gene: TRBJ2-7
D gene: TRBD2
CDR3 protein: CASSLELAGVYEQYF
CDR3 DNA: TGTGCCAGCAGCTTAGAGTTAGCGGGAGTCTACGAGCAGTACTTC

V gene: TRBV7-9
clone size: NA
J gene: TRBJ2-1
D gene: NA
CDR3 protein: CASSLKLGGGDYNEQFF
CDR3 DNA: TGTGCCAGCAGCCTCAAACTTGGGGGAGGAGACTACAATGAGCAGTTCTTC

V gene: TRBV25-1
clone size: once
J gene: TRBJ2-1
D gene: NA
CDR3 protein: CASSDSAGRGGYNEQFF
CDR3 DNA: TGTGCCAGCAGTGACTCTGCGGGAAGGGGGGGGTACAATGAGCAGTTCTTC

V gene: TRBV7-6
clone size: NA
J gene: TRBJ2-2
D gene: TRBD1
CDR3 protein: CASSLVQGAYTGELFF
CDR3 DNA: TGTGCCAGCAGCTTAGTACAGGGGGCTTACACCGGGGAGCTGTTTTTT

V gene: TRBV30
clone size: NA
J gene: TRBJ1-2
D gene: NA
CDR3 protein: CAWSLRTGWGYTF
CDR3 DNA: TGTGCCTGGAGTCTACGTACAGGGTGGGGCTACACCTTC

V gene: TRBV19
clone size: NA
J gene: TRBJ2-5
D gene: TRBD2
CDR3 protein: CASSTFPGTSGQGVTQYF
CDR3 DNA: TGTGCCAGTAGTACGTTCCCCGGGACTAGCGGCCAAGGGGTGACCCAGTACTTC

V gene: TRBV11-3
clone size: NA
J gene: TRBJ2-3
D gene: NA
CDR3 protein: CASSLDWASTDTQYF
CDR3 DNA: TGTGCCAGCAGCTTAGATTGGGCAAGCACAGATACGCAGTATTTT

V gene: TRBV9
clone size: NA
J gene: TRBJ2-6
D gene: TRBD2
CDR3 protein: CASSGGLAGGNRRGANVLTF
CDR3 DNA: TGTGCCAGCAGCGGTGGACTAGCGGGAGGCAATAGGAGGGGGGCCAACGTCCTGACTTTC

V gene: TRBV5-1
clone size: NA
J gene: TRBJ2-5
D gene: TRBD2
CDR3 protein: CASSPQPGGSETQYF
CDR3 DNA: TGCGCCAGCAGCCCCCAACCTGGCGGGAGTGAGACCCAGTACTTC

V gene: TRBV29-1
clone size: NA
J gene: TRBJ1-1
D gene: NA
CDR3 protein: CSVSVAVNTEAFF
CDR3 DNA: TGCAGCGTTAGCGTGGCGGTGAACACTGAAGCTTTCTTT

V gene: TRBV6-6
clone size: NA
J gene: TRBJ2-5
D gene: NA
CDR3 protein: CASTLSSKETQYF
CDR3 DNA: TGTGCCAGCACTTTATCATCTAAAGAGACCCAGTACTTC

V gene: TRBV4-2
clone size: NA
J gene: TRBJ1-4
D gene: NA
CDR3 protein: CASSQPDRRGPDGEKLFF
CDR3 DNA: TGTGCCAGCAGCCAACCCGACCGGCGGGGGCCCGACGGTGAAAAACTGTTTTTT

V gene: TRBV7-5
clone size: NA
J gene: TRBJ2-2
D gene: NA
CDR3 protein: CARSLAIPLSHENTGELFF
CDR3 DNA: TGTGCCAGAAGCTTAGCGATTCCCCTAAGTCACGAGAACACCGGGGAGCTGTTTTTT

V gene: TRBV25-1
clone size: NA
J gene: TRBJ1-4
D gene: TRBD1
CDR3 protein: CASRQGSGLNEKLFF
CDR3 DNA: TGTGCCAGCAGACAGGGGAGCGGACTTAATGAAAAACTGTTTTTT

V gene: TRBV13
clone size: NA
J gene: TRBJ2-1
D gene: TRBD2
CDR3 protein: CASSLGGGRNNEQFF
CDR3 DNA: TGTGCCAGCAGCTTGGGCGGGGGGCGAAACAATGAGCAGTTCTTC

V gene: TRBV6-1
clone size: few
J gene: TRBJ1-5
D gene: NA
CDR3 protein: CASRNRNNQPQHF
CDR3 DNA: TGTGCCAGCAGAAACAGAAACAATCAGCCCCAGCATTTT

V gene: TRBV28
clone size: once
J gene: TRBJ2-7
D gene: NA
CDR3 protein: CASSSGTRSGGQYF
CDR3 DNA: TGTGCCAGCAGTTCCGGGACTCGGAGCGGTGGGCAGTACTTC

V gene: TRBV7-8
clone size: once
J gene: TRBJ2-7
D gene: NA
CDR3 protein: CASSLGDRIYEQYF
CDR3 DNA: TGTGCCAGCAGCTTAGGCGACAGGATCTACGAGCAGTACTTC

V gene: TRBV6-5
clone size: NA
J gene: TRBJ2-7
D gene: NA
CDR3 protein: CATHDRSYEQYF
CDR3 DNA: TGTGCCACCCACGACAGATCCTACGAGCAGTACTTC

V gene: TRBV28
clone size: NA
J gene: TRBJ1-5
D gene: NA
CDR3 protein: CASSIDSNQPQHF
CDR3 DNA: TGTGCCAGCAGCATAGATAGCAATCAGCCCCAGCATTTT

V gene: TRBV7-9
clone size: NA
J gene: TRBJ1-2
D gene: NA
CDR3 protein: CASSPAPGRYGYTF
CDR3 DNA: TGTGCCAGCAGCCCAGCCCCAGGTCGCTATGGCTACACCTTC

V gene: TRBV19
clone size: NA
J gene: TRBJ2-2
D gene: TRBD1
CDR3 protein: CASSILDRDAGELFF
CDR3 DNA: TGTGCCAGTAGTATCCTAGACAGGGACGCCGGGGAGCTGTTTTTT

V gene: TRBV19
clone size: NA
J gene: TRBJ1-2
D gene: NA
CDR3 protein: CASSSPSTGYGYTF
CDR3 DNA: TGTGCCAGTAGTAGCCCGTCGACGGGATATGGCTACACCTTC

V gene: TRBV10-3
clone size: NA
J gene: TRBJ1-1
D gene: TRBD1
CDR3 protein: CAISGTGSNTEAFF
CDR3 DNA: TGTGCCATCAGCGGGACAGGGTCGAACACTGAAGCTTTCTTT

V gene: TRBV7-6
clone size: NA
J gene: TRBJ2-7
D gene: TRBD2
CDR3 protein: CASSTIAGVGYEQYF
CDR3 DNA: TGTGCCAGCAGCACAATAGCGGGAGTGGGGTACGAGCAGTACTTC

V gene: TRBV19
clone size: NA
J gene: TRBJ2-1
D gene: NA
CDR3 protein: CASKTSSFYNEQFF
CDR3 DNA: TGTGCCAGTAAGACTAGTTCTTTTTACAATGAGCAGTTCTTC

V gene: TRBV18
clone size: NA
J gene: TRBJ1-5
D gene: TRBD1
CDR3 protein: CASSPKYRGSNQPQHF
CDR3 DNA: TGTGCCAGCTCACCAAAGTACAGGGGAAGCAATCAGCCCCAGCATTTT

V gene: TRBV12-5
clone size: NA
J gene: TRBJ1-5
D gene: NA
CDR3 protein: CASGLVTGGSGNQPQHF
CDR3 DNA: TGTGCTAGTGGTTTGGTCACCGGTGGTTCTGGCAATCAGCCCCAGCATTTT

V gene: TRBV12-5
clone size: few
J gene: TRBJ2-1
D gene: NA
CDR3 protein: CASGHRDSYNEQFF
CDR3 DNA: TGTGCTAGTGGTCACAGGGATAGCTACAATGAGCAGTTCTTC

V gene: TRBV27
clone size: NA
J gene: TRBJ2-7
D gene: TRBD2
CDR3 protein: CASSLSRTSGRKAYEQYF
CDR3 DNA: TGTGCCAGCAGTTTATCCCGGACTAGCGGGAGAAAGGCCTACGAGCAGTACTTC

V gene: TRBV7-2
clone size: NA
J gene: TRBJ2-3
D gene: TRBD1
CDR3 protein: CASSQTGDTDTQYF
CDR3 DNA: TGTGCCAGCAGCCAAACAGGGGATACAGATACGCAGTATTTT

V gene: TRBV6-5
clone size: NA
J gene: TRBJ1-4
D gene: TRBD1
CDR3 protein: CASRLTGEWDEKLFF
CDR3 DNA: TGTGCCAGCAGACTCACAGGGGAATGGGATGAAAAACTGTTTTTT

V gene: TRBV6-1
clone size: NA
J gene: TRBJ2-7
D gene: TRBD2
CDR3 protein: CASRLLAGTSYEQYF
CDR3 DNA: TGTGCCAGCCGGTTGCTAGCGGGGACCTCCTACGAGCAGTACTTC

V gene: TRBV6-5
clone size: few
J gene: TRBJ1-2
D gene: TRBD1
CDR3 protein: CASSSTGVGYTF
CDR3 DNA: TGTGCCAGCAGTTCGACAGGGGTTGGCTACACCTTC

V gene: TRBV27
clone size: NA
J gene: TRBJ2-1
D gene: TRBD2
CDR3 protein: CASSLSRLAGGYGNEQFF
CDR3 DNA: TGTGCCAGCAGTTTATCGAGACTAGCGGGAGGTTACGGGAATGAGCAGTTCTTC

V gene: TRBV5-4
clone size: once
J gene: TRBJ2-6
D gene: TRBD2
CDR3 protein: CASSLVVAGRTGANVLTF
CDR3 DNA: TGTGCCAGCAGCTTGGTCGTAGCGGGACGGACTGGGGCCAACGTCCTGACTTTC

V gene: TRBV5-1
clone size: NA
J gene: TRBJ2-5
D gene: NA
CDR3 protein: CASSAGQLQETQYF
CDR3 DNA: TGCGCCAGCAGCGCAGGACAGCTACAAGAGACCCAGTACTTC

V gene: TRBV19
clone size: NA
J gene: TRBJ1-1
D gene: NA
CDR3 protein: CASSPGVAEAFF
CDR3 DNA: TGTGCCAGTAGTCCGGGAGTCGCTGAAGCTTTCTTT

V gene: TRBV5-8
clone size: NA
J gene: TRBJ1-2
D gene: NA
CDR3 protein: CASSDPGQGANYGYTF
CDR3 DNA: TGTGCCAGCAGCGATCCGGGACAAGGAGCTAACTATGGCTACACCTTC

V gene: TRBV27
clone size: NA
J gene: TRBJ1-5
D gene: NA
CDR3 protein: CASRGGGAVNQPQHF
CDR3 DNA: TGTGCCAGCAGGGGTGGAGGGGCAGTCAATCAGCCCCAGCATTTT

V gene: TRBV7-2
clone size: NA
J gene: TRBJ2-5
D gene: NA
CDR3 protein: CASSLVGFQETQYF
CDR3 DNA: TGTGCCAGCAGCTTAGTTGGCTTCCAAGAGACCCAGTACTTC

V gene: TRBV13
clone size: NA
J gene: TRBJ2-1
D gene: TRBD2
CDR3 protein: CASSPGTSFSNEQFF
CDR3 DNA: TGTGCCAGCAGTCCCGGGACTAGCTTTTCCAATGAGCAGTTCTTC

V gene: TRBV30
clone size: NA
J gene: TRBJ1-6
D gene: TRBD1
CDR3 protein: CAWKRRTGVGSPLHF
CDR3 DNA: TGTGCCTGGAAAAGAAGGACAGGGGTTGGCTCACCCCTCCACTTT

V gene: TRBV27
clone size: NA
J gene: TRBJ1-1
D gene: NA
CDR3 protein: CASREGVGTEAFF
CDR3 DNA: TGTGCCAGCAGAGAGGGCGTAGGCACTGAAGCTTTCTTT

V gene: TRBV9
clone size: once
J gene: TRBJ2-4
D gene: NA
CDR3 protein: CASSARRESNIQYF
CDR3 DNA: TGTGCCAGCAGCGCTCGCAGGGAATCAAACATTCAGTACTTC

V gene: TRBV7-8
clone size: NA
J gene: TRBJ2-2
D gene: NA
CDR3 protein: CASSLVGQLGELFF
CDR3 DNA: TGTGCCAGCAGCTTAGTAGGACAGTTAGGGGAGCTGTTTTTT

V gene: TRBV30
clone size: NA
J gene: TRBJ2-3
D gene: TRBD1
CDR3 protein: CAWNTGQGAADTQYF
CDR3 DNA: TGTGCCTGGAATACGGGACAGGGAGCGGCAGATACGCAGTATTTT

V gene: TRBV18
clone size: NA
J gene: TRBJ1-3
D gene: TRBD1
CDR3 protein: CASSPQGGTVFSGNTIYF
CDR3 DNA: TGTGCCAGCTCACCACAGGGCGGGACAGTGTTCTCTGGAAACACCATATATTTT

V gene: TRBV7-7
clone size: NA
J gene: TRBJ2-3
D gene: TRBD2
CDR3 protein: CASSPGLAGGGTQYF
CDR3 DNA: TGTGCTAGCAGCCCGGGACTAGCGGGAGGGGGCACGCAGTATTTT

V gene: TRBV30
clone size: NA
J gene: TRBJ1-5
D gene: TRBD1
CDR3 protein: CAWKGPGTGYSNQPQHF
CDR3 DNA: TGTGCCTGGAAGGGCCCCGGGACAGGTTATAGCAATCAGCCCCAGCATTTT

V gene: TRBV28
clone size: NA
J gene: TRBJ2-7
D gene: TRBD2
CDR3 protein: CASSEAAGGEQYF
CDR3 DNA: TGTGCCAGCAGTGAGGCAGCGGGGGGCGAGCAGTACTTC

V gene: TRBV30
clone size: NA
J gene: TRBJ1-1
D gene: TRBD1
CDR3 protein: CACQTGGRTEAFF
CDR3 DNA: TGTGCCTGCCAAACAGGGGGCAGGACTGAAGCTTTCTTT

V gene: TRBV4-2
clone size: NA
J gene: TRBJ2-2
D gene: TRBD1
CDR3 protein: CASSHYTQGSLTGELFF
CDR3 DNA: TGTGCCAGCAGCCACTATACACAGGGGTCGCTCACCGGGGAGCTGTTTTTT